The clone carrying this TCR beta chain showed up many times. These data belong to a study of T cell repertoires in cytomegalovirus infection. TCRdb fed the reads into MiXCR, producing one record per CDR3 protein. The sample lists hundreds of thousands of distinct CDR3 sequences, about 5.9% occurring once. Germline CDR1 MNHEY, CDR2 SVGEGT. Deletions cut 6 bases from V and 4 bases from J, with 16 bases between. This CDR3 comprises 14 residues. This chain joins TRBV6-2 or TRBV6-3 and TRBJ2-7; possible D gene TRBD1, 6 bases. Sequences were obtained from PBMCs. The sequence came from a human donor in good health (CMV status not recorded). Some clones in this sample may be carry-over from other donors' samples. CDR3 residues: CASSPQGLEYEQYF. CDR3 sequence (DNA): TGTGCCAGCAGCCCGCAGGGGTTGGAGTACGAGCAGTACTTC.